This T cell receptor (beta chain) was observed in a study of blood T cell repertoires in COVID-19. The wider study: Acute and convalescent COVID-19 specimens originated in the United States, Italy and Spain. PBMCs, B-cell-depleted T cells, or T cells provided the cDNA or gDNA that made up the material.

As originally analysed: Scientists estimated how many nucleated cells there were by amplifying reference gene primers. Only in-frame clones appear in the TCRdb table, and some are missing; sequencing was by immunoSEQ multiplex PCR. That table is the source of V, J and clone size, and D and trimming were worked out from the DNA. This sample has about 110,000 clones, with around 84% found just once. The length of the CDR3 is 13 residues. The V gene end was trimmed by 3 bases and the J gene end by 5 bases; junction bases not matched to a gene: 1. Germline assignment: CDR1 LNHDA and CDR2 SQIVND (reference sequence).

Sequenced sample: peripheral blood. This TCR was recovered from a human donor in a cohort sampled during active COVID-19. The chain joins TRBV19 to TRBJ2-1, with 7 positions matching TRBD2. The CDR3 bases are TGTGCCAGTAGTATTCGGGGGGACAATGAGCAGTTCTTC. Protein sequence: CASSIRGDNEQFF.